One sample yielded the 8 T cell receptor beta chains listed below, sequenced in a study of PD-L1 blockade in urothelial cancer (dated by TCRdb to 2016 to 2017). The library was built by means of the immunoSEQ multiplex PCR assay. TCRdb re-hosts the immuneACCESS table, in-frame sequences only. Its copies lack some clones; in the studies checked, an unresolved V gene accounts for under half of them, and the cause for the rest is not known. The sample contains 71,000 or so clones, around nine tenths of them found a single time. In total, the top ten clones hold around 3.3% of the sample. Sequencing used PBMCs, obtained around atezolizumab (anti-PD-L1) treatment. The origin of the receptors is a man in his 60s with urothelial cancer.

The J gene is TRBJ1-2, the V gene TRBV29-1; TRBD1 matches 12 bases. V dropped 6 bases and J dropped 6; count of bases not matched to a gene: 2. The CDR3 sequence is 12 residues long. Germline-derived CDR1 and CDR2 are SQVTM and ANQGSEA. The chain's CDR3 is CSVGTGGDGYTF. In DNA, the CDR3 is TGCAGCGTGGGGACAGGGGGCGATGGCTACACCTTC.

The chain employs TRBV7-9 and TRBJ1-1, with 7 bases fitting TRBD1. Germline CDR1 is SEHNR and CDR2 is FQNEAQ (reference sequence). The junction had 4 bases not matched to a gene; V was cut back by 5 bases and J by 4 bases. This CDR3 contains 13 residues. The CDR3 sequence: CASSNRQGTEAFF. DNA for the CDR3: TGTGCCAGCAGCAACCGACAGGGCACTGAAGCTTTCTTT.

This chain connects TRBV1 to TRBJ2-2; whether TRBD1, the table's D call, matches the DNA was not checked. TRBV1 is noted as a pseudogene. The CDR3 sequence is 16 residues long. The CDR3 is CTSSPDRGRYTGELFF. The CDR3 coding sequence is TGCACCAGCAGCCCCGACAGGGGGCGCTACACCGGGGAGCTGTTTTTT.

The chain carries TRBV7-9 and TRBJ2-7; 9 bases map to TRBD1. V was pared by 5 bases and J by 2 bases, with 4 bases of the junction left unmatched. CDR3 size: 14 residues. The germline V gene encodes CDR1 SEHNR and CDR2 FQNEAQ (reference sequence). The CDR3 DNA is TGTGCCAGCAGCGACCGGGACAGGGCCTACGAGCAGTACTTC. Translation: CASSDRDRAYEQYF.

V usage is TRBV6-5 and J usage is TRBJ1-1; a possible D gene is TRBD1 (5 bases). Germline V gene lookup returns CDR1 MNHEY and CDR2 SVGAGI. The CDR3 has 14 residues. Deletions cut 0 bases from V and 5 bases from J, with 10 bases between. The CDR3 region is CASSYSQGWTEAFF. The CDR3 nucleotides are TGTGCCAGCAGTTACTCGCAGGGATGGACTGAAGCTTTCTTT.

The genes are TRBV5-1 and TRBJ2-7, with D possibly TRBD1 on 5 matching bases. Germline-derived CDR1 and CDR2 are SGHRS and YFSETQ. The CDR3 covers 12 residues. The V end was cut by 5 bases, the J end by 6 bases, with 12 bases between. The CDR3, as DNA: TGCGCCAGCAGTTATTCAGGGTTCGAGCAGTACTTC. This gives the protein CASSYSGFEQYF.

J is TRBJ1-2 and V is TRBV30, with unresolved D. This CDR3 comprises 11 residues. CDR1 is GTSNPN and CDR2 is SVGIG in the germline V gene (reference sequence). Deletions cut 8 bases from V and 6 bases from J, with 13 bases between. CDR3: CALSLEHGYTF. Here the CDR3 DNA reads TGTGCCCTATCCCTTGAGCATGGCTACACCTTC. The full variable domain, rest sourced from reference TRBV30 and TRBJ1-2, is SQTIHQWPATLVQPVGSPLSLECTVEGTSNPNLYWYRQAAGRGLQLLFYSVGIGQISSEVPQNLSASRPQDRQFILSSKKLLLSDSGFYLCALSLEHGYTFGSGTRLTVV.

The gene calls are TRBV11-2 and TRBJ2-2; unclear D gene. The V and J ends lost 2 bases and 3 bases respectively, with 7 bases between them. The CDR3 runs 14 residues. CDR1 is SGHAT, CDR2 FQNNGV, per germline. The CDR3 nucleotides are TGTGCCAGCAGCTTATCAGGTGACACCGGGGAGCTGTTTTTT. It yields the protein CASSLSGDTGELFF.